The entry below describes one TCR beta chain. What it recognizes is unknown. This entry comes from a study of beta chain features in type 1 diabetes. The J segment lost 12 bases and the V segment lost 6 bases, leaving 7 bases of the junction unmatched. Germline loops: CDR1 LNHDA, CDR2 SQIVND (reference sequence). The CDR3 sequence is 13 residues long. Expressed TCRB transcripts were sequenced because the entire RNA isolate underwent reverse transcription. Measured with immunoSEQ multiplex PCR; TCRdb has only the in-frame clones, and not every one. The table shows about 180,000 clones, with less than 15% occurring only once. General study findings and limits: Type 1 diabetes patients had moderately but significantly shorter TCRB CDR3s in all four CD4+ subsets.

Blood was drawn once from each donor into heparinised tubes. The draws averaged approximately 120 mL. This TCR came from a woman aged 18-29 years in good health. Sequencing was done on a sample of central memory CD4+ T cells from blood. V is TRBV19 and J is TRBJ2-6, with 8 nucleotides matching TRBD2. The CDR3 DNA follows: TGTGCCAGTAGCGGGAGGGCCCGGAGCGTCCTGACTTTC. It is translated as CASSGRARSVLTF.